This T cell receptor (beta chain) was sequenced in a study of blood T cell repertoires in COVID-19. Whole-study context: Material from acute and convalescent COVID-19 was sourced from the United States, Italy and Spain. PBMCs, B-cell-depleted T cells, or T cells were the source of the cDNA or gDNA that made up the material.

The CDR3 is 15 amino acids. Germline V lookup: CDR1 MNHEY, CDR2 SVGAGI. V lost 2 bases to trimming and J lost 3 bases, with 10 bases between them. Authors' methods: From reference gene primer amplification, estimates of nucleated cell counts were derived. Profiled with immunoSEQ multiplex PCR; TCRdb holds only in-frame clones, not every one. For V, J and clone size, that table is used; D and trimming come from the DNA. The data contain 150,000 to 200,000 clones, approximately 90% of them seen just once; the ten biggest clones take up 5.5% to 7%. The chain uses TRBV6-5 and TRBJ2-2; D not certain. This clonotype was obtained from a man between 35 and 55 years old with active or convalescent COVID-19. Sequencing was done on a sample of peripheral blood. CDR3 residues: CASSYRGSDTGELFF. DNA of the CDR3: TGTGCCAGCAGTTACCGAGGCAGTGACACCGGGGAGCTGTTTTTT.